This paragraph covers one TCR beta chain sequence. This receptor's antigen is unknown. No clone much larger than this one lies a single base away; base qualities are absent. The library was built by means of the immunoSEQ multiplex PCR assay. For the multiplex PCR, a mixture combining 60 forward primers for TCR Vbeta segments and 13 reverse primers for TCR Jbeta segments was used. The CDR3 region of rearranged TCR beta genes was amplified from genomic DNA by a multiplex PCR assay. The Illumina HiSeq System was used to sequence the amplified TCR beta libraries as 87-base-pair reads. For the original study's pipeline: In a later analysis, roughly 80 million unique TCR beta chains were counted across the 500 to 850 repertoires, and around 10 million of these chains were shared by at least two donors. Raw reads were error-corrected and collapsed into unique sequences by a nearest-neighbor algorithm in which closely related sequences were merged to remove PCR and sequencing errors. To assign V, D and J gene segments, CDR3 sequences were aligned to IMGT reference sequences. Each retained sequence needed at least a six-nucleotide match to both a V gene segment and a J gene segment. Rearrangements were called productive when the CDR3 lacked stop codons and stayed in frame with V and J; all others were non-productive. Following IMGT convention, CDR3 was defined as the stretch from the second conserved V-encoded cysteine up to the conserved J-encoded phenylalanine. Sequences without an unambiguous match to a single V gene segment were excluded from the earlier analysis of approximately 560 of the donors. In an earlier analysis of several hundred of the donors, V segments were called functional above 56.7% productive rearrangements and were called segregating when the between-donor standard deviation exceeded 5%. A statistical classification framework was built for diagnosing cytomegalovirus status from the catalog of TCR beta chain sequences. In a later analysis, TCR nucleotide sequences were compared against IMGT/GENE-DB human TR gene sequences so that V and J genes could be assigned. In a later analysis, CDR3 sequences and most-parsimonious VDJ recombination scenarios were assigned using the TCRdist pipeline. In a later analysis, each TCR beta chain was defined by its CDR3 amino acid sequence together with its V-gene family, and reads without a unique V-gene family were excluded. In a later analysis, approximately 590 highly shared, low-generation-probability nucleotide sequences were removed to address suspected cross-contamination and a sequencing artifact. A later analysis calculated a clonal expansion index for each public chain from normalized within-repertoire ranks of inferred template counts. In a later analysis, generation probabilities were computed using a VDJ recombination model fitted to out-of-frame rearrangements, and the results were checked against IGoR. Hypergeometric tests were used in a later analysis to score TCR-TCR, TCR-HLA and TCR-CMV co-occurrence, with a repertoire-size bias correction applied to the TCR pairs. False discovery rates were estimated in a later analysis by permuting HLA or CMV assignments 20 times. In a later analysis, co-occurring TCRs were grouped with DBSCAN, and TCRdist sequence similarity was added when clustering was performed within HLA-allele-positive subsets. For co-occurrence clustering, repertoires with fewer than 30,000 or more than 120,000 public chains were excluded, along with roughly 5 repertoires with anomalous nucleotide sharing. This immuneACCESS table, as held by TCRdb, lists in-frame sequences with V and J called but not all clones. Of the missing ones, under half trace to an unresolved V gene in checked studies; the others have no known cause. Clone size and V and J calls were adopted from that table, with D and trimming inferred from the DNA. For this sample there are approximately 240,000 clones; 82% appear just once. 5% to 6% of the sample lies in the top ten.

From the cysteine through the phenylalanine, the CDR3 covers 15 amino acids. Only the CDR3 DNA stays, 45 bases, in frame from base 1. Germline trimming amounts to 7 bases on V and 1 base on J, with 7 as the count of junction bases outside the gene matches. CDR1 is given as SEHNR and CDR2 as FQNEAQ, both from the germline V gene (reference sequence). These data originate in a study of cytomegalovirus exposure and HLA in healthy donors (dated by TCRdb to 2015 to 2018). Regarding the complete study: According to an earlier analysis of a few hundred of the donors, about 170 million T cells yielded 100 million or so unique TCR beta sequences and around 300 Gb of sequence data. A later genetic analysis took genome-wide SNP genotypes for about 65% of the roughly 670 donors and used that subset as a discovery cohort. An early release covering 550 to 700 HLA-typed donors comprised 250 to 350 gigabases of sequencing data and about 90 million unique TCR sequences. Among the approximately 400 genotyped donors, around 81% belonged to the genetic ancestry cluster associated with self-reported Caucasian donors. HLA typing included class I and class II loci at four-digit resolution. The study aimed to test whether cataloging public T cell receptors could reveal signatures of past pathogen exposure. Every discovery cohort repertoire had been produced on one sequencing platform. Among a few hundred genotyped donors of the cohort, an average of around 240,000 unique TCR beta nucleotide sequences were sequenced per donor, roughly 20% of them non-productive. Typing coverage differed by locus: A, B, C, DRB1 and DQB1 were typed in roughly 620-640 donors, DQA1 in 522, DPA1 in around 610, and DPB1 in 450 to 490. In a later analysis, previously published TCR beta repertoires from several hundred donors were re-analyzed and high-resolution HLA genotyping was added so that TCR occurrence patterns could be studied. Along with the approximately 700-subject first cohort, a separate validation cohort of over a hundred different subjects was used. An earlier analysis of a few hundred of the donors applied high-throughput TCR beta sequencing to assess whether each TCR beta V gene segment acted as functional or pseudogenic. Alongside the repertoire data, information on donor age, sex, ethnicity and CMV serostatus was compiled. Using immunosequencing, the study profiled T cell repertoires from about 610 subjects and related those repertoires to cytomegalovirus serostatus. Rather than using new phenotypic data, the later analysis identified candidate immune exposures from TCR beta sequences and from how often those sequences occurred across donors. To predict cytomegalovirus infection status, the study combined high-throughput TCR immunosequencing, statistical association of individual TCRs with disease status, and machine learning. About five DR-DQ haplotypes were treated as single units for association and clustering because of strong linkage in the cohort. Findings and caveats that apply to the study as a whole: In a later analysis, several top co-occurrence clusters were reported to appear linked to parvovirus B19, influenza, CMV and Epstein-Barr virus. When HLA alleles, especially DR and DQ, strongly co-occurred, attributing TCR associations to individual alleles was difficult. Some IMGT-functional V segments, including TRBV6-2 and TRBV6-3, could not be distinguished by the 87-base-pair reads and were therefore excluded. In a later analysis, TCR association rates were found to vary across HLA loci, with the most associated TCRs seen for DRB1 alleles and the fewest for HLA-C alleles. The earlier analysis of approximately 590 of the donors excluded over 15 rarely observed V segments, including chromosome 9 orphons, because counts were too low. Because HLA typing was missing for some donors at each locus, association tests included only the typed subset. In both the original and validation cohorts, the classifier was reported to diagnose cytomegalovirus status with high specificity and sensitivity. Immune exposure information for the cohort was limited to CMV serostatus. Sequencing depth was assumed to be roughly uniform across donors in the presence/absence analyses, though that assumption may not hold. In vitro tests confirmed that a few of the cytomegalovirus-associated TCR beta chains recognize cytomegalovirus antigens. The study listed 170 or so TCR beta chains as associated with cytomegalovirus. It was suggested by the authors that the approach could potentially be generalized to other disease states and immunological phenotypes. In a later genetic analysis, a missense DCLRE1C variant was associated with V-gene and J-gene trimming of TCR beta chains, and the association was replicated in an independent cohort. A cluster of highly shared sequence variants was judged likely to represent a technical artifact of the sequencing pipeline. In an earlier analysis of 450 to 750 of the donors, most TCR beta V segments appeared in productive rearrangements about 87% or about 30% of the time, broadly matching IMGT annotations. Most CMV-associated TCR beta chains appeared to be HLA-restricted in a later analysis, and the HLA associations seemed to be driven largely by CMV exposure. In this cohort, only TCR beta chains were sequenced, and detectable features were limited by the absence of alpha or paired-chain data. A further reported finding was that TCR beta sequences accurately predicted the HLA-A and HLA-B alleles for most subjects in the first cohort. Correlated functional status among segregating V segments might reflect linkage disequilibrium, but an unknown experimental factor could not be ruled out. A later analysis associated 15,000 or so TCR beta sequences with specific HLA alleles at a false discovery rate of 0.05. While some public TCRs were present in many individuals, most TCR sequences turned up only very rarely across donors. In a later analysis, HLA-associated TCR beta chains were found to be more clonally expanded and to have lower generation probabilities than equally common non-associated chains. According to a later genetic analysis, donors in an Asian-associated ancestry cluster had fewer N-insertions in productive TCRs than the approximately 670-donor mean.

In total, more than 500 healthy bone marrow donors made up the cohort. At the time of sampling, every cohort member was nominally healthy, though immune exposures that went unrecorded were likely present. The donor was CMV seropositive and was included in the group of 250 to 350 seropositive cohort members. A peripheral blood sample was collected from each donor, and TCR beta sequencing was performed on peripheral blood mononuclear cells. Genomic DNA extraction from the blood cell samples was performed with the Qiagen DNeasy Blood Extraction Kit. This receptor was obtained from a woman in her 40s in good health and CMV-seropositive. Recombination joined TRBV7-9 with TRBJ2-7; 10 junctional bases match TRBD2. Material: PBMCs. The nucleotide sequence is TGTGCCAGCACCCCCGCTAGCGGGAGTTCCTACGAGCAGTACTTC. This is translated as CASTPASGSSYEQYF.